These 15 T cell receptor beta chains were all obtained from the same sample, sequenced in a study of T cells in tuberculosis. Produced via immunoSEQ multiplex PCR; TCRdb's table is partial and in-frame only. The sample records 25,000 to 35,000 clones, about 91% being singletons. Documented time point: new active TB diagnosis, blood taken before or within 7 days of starting treatment. Sequences were derived from PBMCs, sampled at tuberculosis diagnosis. The origin of the receptors is an adult with tuberculosis. Some clones in this sample may be carry-over from other donors' samples.

V and J are TRBV15 and TRBJ1-6, with D tentatively TRBD1 (5 bases). The CDR3 loop spans 13 amino acids. V shed 5 bases and J shed 6 bases, with 8 bases lying between them. CDR1 LNHNV and CDR2 YYDKDF come from the germline V gene (reference sequence). Here the CDR3 reads CATSLGGNSPLHF. DNA for the CDR3: TGTGCCACCAGCTTGGGGGGTAATTCACCCCTCCACTTT. Full variable domain (rest looked up from reference TRBV15 and TRBJ1-6): DAMVIQNPRYQVTQFGKPVTLSCSQTLNHNVMYWYQQKSSQAPKLLFHYYDKDFNNEADTPDNFQSRRPNTSFCFLDIRSPGLGDTAMYLCATSLGGNSPLHFGNGTRLTVT.

The chain uses TRBV11-3 and TRBJ2-3; the D gene is possibly TRBD2 (6 bases). Trimming removed 1 base from V and 1 base from J, with 6 bases in between. In germline, CDR1 is SGHNT, CDR2 YENEEA. The CDR3 runs to 14 residues. This CDR3 is CASSLGGGTDTQYF. As DNA, the CDR3 is TGTGCCAGCAGCTTAGGGGGGGGCACAGATACGCAGTATTTT.

This chain uses TRBV29-1 with TRBJ1-2; no clear D. The CDR3 has 13 amino acids. Germline lookup yields CDR1 SQVTM and CDR2 ANQGSEA. The CDR3 spells CNKPIGESSGYTF. The DNA of the CDR3 is TGCAACAAGCCTATCGGGGAGAGCTCTGGCTACACCTTC.

V is TRBV7-6 and J is TRBJ1-4, with a weak D call TRBD1 (6 bases). The CDR3 length is 16 residues. Per germline, CDR1 SGHVS and CDR2 FNYEAQ. V was pared by 1 base and J by 7 bases, with 16 bases between. CDR3 nucleotides: TGTGCCAGCAGCTTAGGTATTCAGGGGATACGTGAAAAACTGTTTTTT. As protein: CASSLGIQGIREKLFF.

The chain uses TRBV6-1 and TRBJ1-5, with TRBD1 matching 8 bases. The CDR3 consists of 17 residues. V shed 4 bases and J 0 bases; nucleotides not matched to a gene: 8. CDR1 and CDR2 from the germline V gene are MNHNS and SASEGT. CDR3 amino acids: CASSVRQGPYSNQPQHF. CDR3 coding DNA: TGTGCCAGCAGTGTTCGACAGGGGCCGTATAGCAATCAGCCCCAGCATTTT.

This clone was recorded a few times. This rearrangement joins TRBV25-1 to TRBJ2-1; D may be TRBD1 (6 bases). V was shortened by 5 bases and J by 2 bases, with 13 bases between the two germline ends. CDR3 length equals 15 residues. Germline V CDR1 and CDR2: MGHDK, SYGVNS. In DNA form, the CDR3 reads TGTGCCAGCAGTCAGGATGGACAGACCTACAATGAGCAGTTCTTC. Residues: CASSQDGQTYNEQFF.

This clone was seen once. V is TRBV9 and J is TRBJ2-2; 7 nucleotides line up with TRBD1. Per the germline V gene, CDR1 is SGDLS and CDR2 is YYNGEE. The V gene end was trimmed by 0 bases and the J gene end by 7 bases; junction bases not matched to a gene: 9. The CDR3 extends over 16 amino acids. CDR3 loop: CASSVGQGVGDGELFF. CDR3 nucleotides: TGTGCCAGCAGCGTAGGGCAGGGGGTAGGCGACGGGGAGCTGTTTTTT.

This sequence joins TRBV6-5 and TRBJ2-1; a possible D gene is TRBD1 (6 bases). V was pared by 3 bases and J by 4 bases, with 16 bases between. In germline, CDR1 is MNHEY, CDR2 SVGAGI. The CDR3 consists of 16 residues. The CDR3 region is CASSYTSTGLYNEQFF. The DNA for the CDR3 is TGTGCCAGCAGTTATACGTCGACAGGTCTGTACAATGAGCAGTTCTTC.

V gene TRBV7-2 combines with J gene TRBJ2-7; TRBD2 matches 7 bases. The J segment lost 1 base and the V segment lost 5 bases, leaving 11 bases of the junction unmatched. From germline, CDR1 is SGHTA and CDR2 FQGNSA. This CDR3 has 16 residues. In DNA form, the CDR3 reads TGTGCCAGCAGCACCCAGTGGGGCGGGGGTTCCTACGAGCAGTACTTC. Translated: CASSTQWGGGSYEQYF.

The chain uses TRBV4-2 and TRBJ2-7; TRBD2 might be the D (5 bases). The CDR3 spans 17 residues. V was trimmed by 0 bases and J by 3 bases, leaving 18 bases between them. Germline CDR1 and CDR2: LGHNA and YNFKEQ. CDR3 sequence (DNA): TGTGCCAGCAGCCAAGAAGGAGAGGGTGAAGGTTTCTACGAGCAGTACTTC. The encoded protein is CASSQEGEGEGFYEQYF.

This clone was counted once. The chain couples TRBV7-2 to TRBJ2-7, with TRBD1 matching 7 bases. The J segment lost 2 bases and the V segment lost 4 bases, leaving 5 bases of the junction unmatched. The CDR3 is 14 residues long. Germline V gene sequence: CDR1 SGHTA, CDR2 FQGNSA. The CDR3 protein is CASSYKGQTYEQYF. CDR3 sequence (DNA): TGTGCCAGCAGCTACAAGGGACAGACCTACGAGCAGTACTTC.

J is TRBJ2-7 and V is TRBV5-1; 9 bases are a match to TRBD1. Trimming took 2 bases from V and 5 from J; bases not matched to a gene: 5. CDR1 is SGHRS and CDR2 is YFSETQ in the germline V gene. The CDR3 loop spans 14 amino acids. The DNA for the CDR3 is TGCGCCAGCAGCTTCCAGGGACAGGGAGACGAGCAGTACTTC. Protein product: CASSFQGQGDEQYF.

V is TRBV13 and J is TRBJ2-7; 11 bases are a match to TRBD2. Trimming removed 5 bases from V and 2 bases from J; junction bases left unmatched: 14. CDR3 size: 18 residues. Germline V lookup: CDR1 PRHDT, CDR2 FYEKMQ (reference sequence). The CDR3 loop reads CASSPGGSSGGPTYEQYF. Written as DNA, the CDR3 is TGTGCCAGCAGCCCAGGGGGTTCTAGCGGGGGGCCAACCTACGAGCAGTACTTC. The full variable domain, its missing parts supplied by reference TRBV13 and TRBJ2-7, is AAGVIQSPRHLIKEKRETATLKCYPIPRHDTVYWYQQGPGQDPQFLISFYEKMQSDKGSIPDRFSAQQFSDYHSELNMSSLELGDSALYFCASSPGGSSGGPTYEQYFGPGTRLTVT.

Points on this clone: An end of the junction differs from the germline gene, which may be a read error. The V and J genes are TRBV4-2 and TRBJ2-1, with D unresolved. The CDR3 is made up of 11 amino acids. Germline V gene lookup returns CDR1 LGHNA and CDR2 YNFKEQ. The CDR3 is CASSQDVAPVF. In nucleotides, the CDR3 is TGTGCCAGCAGCCAAGATGTGGCCCCAGTCTTC.

J is TRBJ2-5 and V is TRBV2; TRBD1 agrees at 9 bases. J was trimmed by 1 base and V by 10 bases; bases with no gene match: 4. CDR3 length: 13 residues. Germline V gene lookup returns CDR1 SNHLY and CDR2 FYNNEI. As DNA, the CDR3 is TGTGCCACTTCGGGACAGGGCCAAGAGACCCAGTACTTC. Its protein product is CATSGQGQETQYF. Full variable domain (missing parts from reference TRBV2 and TRBJ2-5): EPEVTQTPSHQVTQMGQEVILRCVPISNHLYFYWYRQILGQKVEFLVSFYNNEISEKSEIFDDQFSVERPDGSNFTLKIRSTKLEDSAMYFCATSGQGQETQYFGPGTRLLVL.